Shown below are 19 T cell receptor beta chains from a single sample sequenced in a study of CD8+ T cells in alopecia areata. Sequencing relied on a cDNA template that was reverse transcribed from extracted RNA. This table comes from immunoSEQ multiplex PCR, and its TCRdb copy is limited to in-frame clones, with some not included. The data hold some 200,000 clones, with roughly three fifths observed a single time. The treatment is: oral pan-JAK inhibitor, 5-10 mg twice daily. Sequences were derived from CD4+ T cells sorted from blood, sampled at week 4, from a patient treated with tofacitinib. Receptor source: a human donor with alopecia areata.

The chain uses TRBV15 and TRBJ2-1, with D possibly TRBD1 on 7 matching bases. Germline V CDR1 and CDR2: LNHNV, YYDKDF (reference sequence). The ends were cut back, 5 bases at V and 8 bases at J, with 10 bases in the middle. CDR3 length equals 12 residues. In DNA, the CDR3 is TGTGCCACCAGCCAGGGGGGCTATGAGCAGTTCTTC. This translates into CATSQGGYEQFF.

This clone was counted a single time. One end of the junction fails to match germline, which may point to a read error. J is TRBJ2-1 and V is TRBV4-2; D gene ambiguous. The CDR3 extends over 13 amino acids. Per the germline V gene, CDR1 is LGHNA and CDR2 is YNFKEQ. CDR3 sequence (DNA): TGTGCCAGCAGCCAAGATTGGCCTAAGGTGGCGGTCTTC. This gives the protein CASSQDWPKVAVF.

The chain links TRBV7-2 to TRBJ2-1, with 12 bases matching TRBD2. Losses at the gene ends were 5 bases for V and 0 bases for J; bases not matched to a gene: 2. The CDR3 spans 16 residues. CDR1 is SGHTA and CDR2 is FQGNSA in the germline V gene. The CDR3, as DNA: TGTGCCAGCAGCGCTAGCGGGGGGGGCTCCTACAATGAGCAGTTCTTC. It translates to CASSASGGGSYNEQFF.

This CDR3 reads CASARPSSGANVLTF. The CDR3, as DNA: TGTGCCAGCGCTCGTCCGAGCTCTGGGGCCAACGTCCTGACTTTC. V and J are TRBV27 and TRBJ2-6, with D unresolved. Germline lookup yields CDR1 MNHEY and CDR2 SMNVEV (reference sequence). Trimming removed 8 bases from V and 0 bases from J, with 11 bases in between. There are 15 residues in the CDR3.

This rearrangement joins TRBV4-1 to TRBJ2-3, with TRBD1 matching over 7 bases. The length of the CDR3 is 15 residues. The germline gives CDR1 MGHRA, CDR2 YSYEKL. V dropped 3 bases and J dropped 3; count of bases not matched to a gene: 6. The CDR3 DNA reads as TGCGCCAGCAGCCACCGGGACAGCCAAACAGATACGCAGTATTTT. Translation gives CASSHRDSQTDTQYF.

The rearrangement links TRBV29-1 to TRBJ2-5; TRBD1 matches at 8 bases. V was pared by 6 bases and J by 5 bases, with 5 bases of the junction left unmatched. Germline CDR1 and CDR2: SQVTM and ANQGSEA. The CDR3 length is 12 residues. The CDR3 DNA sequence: TGCAGCGTGGACAGGGCGGCGGAGACCCAGTACTTC. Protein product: CSVDRAAETQYF. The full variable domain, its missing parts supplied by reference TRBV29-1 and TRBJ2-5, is SAVISQKPSRDICQRGTSLTIQCQVDSQVTMMFWYRQQPGQSLTLIATANQGSEATYESGFVIDKFPISRPNLTFSTLTVSNMSPEDSSIYLCSVDRAAETQYFGPGTRLLVL.

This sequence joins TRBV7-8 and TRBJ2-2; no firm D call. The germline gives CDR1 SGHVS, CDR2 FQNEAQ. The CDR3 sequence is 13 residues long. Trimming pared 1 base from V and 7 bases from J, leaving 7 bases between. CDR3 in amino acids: CASSLEAGGELFF. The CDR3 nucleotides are TGTGCCAGCAGCTTAGAGGCTGGCGGGGAGCTGTTTTTT.

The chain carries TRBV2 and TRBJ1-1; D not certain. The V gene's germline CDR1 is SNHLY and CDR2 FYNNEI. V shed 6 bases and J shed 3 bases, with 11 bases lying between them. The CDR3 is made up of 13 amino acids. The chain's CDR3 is CASRVHRDTEAFF. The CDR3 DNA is TGTGCCAGCAGAGTACATAGGGACACTGAAGCTTTCTTT.

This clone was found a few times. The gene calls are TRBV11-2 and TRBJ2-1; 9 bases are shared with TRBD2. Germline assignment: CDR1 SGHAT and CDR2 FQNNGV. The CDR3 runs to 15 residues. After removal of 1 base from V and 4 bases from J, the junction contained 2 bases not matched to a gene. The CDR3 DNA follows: TGTGCCAGCAGCTTAGGTAGCGGGGGATACAATGAGCAGTTCTTC. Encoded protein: CASSLGSGGYNEQFF.

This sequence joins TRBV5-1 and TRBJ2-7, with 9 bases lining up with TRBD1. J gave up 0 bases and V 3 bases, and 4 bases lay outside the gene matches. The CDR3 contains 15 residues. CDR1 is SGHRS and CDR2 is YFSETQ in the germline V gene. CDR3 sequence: CASSSQGASSYEQYF. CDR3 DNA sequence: TGCGCCAGCAGCTCACAGGGGGCATCCTCCTACGAGCAGTACTTC.

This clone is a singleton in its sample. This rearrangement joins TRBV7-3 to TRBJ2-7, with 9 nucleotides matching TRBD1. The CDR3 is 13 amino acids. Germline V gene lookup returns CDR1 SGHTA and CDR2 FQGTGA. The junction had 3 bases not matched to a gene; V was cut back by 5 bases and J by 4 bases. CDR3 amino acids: CASSRDRAYEQYF. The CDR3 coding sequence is TGTGCCAGCAGCCGGGACAGGGCTTACGAGCAGTACTTC.

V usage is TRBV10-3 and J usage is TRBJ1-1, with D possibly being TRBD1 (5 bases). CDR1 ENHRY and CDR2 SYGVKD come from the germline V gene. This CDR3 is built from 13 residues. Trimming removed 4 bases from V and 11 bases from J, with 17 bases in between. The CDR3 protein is CAISGSGLDVAFF. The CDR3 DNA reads TGTGCCATCAGTGGGTCGGGGCTCGATGTGGCTTTCTTT.

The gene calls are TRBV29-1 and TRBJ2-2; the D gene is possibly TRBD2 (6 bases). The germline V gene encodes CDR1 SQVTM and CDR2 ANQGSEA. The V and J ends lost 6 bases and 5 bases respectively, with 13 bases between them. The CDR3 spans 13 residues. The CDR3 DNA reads TGCAGCGTCGATCAGGCGGGAACCGGGGAGCTGTTTTTT. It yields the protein CSVDQAGTGELFF.

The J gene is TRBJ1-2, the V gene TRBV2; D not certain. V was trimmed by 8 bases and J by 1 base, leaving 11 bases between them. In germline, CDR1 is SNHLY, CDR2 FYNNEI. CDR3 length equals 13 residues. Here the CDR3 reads CASHPGVNYGYTF. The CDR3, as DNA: TGTGCCAGCCACCCGGGCGTTAACTATGGCTACACCTTC.

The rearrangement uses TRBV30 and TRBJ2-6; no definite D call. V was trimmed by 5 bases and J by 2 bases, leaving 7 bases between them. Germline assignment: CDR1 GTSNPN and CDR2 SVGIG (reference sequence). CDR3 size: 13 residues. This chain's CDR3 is CAWGETGANVLTF. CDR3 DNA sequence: TGTGCCTGGGGGGAAACTGGGGCCAACGTCCTGACTTTC.

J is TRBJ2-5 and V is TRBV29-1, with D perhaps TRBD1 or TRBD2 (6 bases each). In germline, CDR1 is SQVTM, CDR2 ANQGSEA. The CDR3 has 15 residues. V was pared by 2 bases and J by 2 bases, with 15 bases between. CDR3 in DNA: TGCAGCGTTGAATTCCCTTCGGGGGCTCAAGAGACCCAGTACTTC. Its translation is CSVEFPSGAQETQYF.

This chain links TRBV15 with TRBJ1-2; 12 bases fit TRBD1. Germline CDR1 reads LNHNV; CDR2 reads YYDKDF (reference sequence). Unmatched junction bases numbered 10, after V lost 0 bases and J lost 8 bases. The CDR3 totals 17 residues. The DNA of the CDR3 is TGTGCCACCAGCAGAGATCTCGGGACAGGGGGCTTAGCGGGCTACACCTTC. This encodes CATSRDLGTGGLAGYTF.

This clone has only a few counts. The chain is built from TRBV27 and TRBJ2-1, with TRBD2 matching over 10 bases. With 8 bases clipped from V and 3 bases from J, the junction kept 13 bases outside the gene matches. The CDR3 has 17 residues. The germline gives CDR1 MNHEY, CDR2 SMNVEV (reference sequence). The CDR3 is CASQTSGVIRGYNEQFF. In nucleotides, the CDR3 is TGTGCCAGCCAAACTAGCGGGGTAATTCGGGGCTACAATGAGCAGTTCTTC.

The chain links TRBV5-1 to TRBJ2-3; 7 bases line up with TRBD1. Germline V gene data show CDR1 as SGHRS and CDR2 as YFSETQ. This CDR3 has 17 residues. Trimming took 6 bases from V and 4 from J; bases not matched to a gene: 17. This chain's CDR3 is CASTPGQRGGIADTQYF. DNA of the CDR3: TGCGCCAGCACCCCGGGGCAAAGAGGGGGCATCGCAGATACGCAGTATTTT.